A single sample gave rise to the 9 T cell receptor beta chains below, sequenced in a study of breast tumors, draining lymph nodes, adjacent tissues. TCRdb itself ran the multiplex PCR reads through MiXCR, one entry per CDR3 protein. The data show roughly 15,000 distinct CDR3 sequences, around 53% seen once. Sequenced sample: tumor-adjacent breast tissue. The receptors come from a female donor with breast cancer. Some clones in this sample may be carry-over from other donors' samples.

This clonotype was detected many times. This sequence may be a read error, since a much larger clone differs from it by one base. The chain has TRBV5-1 and TRBJ2-3; possible D gene TRBD2, 5 bases. The CDR3 runs to 18 residues. Germline lookup yields CDR1 SGHRS and CDR2 YFSETQ. The V end lost 4 bases, the J end lost 4 bases, and 25 bases lay between the germline ends. CDR3 in DNA: TGCGCCAGCAGCCTCGAAGGAGCGGAAGGGCCTCGGGCAGATACGCAGTATTTT. Amino acids: CASSLEGAEGPRADTQYF.

The chain recombines TRBV2 with TRBJ1-4; 9 bases fit TRBD1. The ends lost 5 bases at V and 4 bases at J; junction bases unmatched: 2. Germline CDR1 SNHLY, CDR2 FYNNEI. CDR3 length equals 14 residues. CDR3 protein: CASSQTGGNEKLFF. The CDR3 coding sequence is TGTGCCAGCAGTCAGACAGGGGGTAATGAAAAACTGTTTTTT.

This clonotype qualifies as medium-sized. The genes are TRBV29-1 and TRBJ1-5, with D possibly matching TRBD1 (5 bases). CDR1 and CDR2 from the germline V gene are SQVTM and ANQGSEA. The CDR3 consists of 14 residues. Trimming pared 6 bases from V and 2 bases from J, leaving 14 bases between. DNA of the CDR3: TGCAGCGTGACGCAGGGAAACGGCAATCAGCCCCAGCATTTT. This codes for CSVTQGNGNQPQHF.

The chain carries TRBV7-9 and TRBJ2-2, with TRBD1 identical over 10 bases. This CDR3 contains 16 residues. CDR1 SEHNR and CDR2 FQNEAQ come from the germline V gene (reference sequence). Unmatched junction bases numbered 7, after V lost 5 bases and J lost 4 bases. The CDR3 DNA sequence: TGTGCCAGCAGCCAGACAGGGGGCGGAGGCACCGGGGAGCTGTTTTTT. Translated: CASSQTGGGGTGELFF.

At least ten counts were recorded for this clonotype. The V gene is TRBV10-2, the J gene TRBJ1-2; no definite D call. Germline-derived CDR1 and CDR2 are WSHSY and SAAADI. Deletions cut 0 bases from V and 4 bases from J, with 12 bases between. This CDR3 spans 15 amino acids. DNA of the CDR3: TGCGCCAGCAGTGAGTCGGTGGCAGGTGCCTATGGCTACACCTTC. Translated, it gives CASSESVAGAYGYTF.

This chain connects TRBV7-3 to TRBJ2-2; D remains ambiguous. The CDR3 has 13 amino acids. Trimming took off 2 bases at V and 4 bases at J, with 5 bases between the two ends. Germline lookup yields CDR1 SGHTA and CDR2 FQGTGA. CDR3 bases: TGTGCCAGCAGCTTAGGAATCACCGGGGAGCTGTTTTTT. As protein: CASSLGITGELFF. The full variable domain, rest sourced from reference TRBV7-3 and TRBJ2-2, is GAGVSQTPSNKVTEKGKYVELRCDPISGHTALYWYRQSLGQGPEFLIYFQGTGAADDSGLPNDRFFAVRPEGSVSTLKIQRTERGDSAVYLCASSLGITGELFFGEGSRLTVL.

This clonotype was seen more than once but under ten times. This chain uses TRBV5-1 with TRBJ1-2; 7 nucleotides line up with TRBD1. Trimming cost V 0 bases and J 7 bases; bases outside gene matches: 3. CDR3 size: 13 residues. Germline V gene data show CDR1 as SGHRS and CDR2 as YFSETQ. The CDR3 DNA reads as TGCGCCAGCAGCTTGGTACAGGGGAGTGGCTACACCTTC. Translation gives CASSLVQGSGYTF. Drawing the rest from reference TRBV5-1 and TRBJ1-2, the complete variable domain is KAGVTQTPRYLIKTRGQQVTLSCSPISGHRSVSWYQQTPGQGLQFLFEYFSETQRNKGNFPGRFSGRQFSNSRSEMNVSTLELGDSALYLCASSLVQGSGYTFGSGTRLTVV.

This clonotype appeared once. This chain connects TRBV29-1 to TRBJ1-6; 9 bases match TRBD1. The CDR3 extends over 12 amino acids. V shed 6 bases and J 7 bases; nucleotides not matched to a gene: 1. Germline V gene sequence: CDR1 SQVTM, CDR2 ANQGSEA. The CDR3 spells CSVGTGNSPLHF. DNA for the CDR3: TGCAGCGTCGGGACAGGGAATTCACCCCTCCACTTT.

This chain connects TRBV2 to TRBJ2-5, with TRBD1 matching 7 bases. The V gene end was trimmed by 5 bases and the J gene end by 5 bases; junction bases not matched to a gene: 5. CDR1 is SNHLY, CDR2 FYNNEI, per germline. The length of the CDR3 is 13 residues. The CDR3 reads CASSQTGLETQYF. The DNA for the CDR3 is TGTGCCAGCAGTCAGACAGGGTTGGAGACCCAGTACTTC. Combining the CDR3 with reference TRBV2 and TRBJ2-5 gives the whole variable domain EPEVTQTPSHQVTQMGQEVILRCVPISNHLYFYWYRQILGQKVEFLVSFYNNEISEKSEIFDDQFSVERPDGSNFTLKIRSTKLEDSAMYFCASSQTGLETQYFGPGTRLLVL.